The 31 T cell receptor beta chains presented below share a single source sample, sequenced in a study of T cell changes during pregnancy in multiple sclerosis. The method was immunoSEQ multiplex PCR; TCRdb's version includes in-frame clones alone and lacks a portion of them. The sample records 85,000 to 90,000 clones, approximately 93% being singletons. The material was peripheral blood, obtained after pregnancy. These receptors all stem from a female donor in good health, enrolled as a control in a pregnancy study.

This clone is a singleton in its sample. The chain employs TRBV6-6 and TRBJ2-7, with 7 bases fitting TRBD2. The germline V gene has CDR1 MNHNY and CDR2 SVGAGI (reference sequence). With 8 bases clipped from V and 2 bases from J, the junction kept 6 bases outside the gene matches. This CDR3 contains 13 residues. The CDR3 is CASGYSGPYEQYF. In DNA, the CDR3 is TGTGCCAGCGGATATAGCGGGCCCTACGAGCAGTACTTC.

This chain connects TRBV7-2 to TRBJ2-7, with 8 bases fitting TRBD2. Trimming took 0 bases from V and 2 from J; bases not matched to a gene: 9. This CDR3 contains 17 residues. Germline CDR1 SGHTA, CDR2 FQGNSA. The CDR3 is CASSLAFSGLVTYEQYF. DNA of the CDR3: TGTGCCAGCAGCTTAGCCTTCTCGGGACTAGTAACCTACGAGCAGTACTTC. Drawing the rest from reference TRBV7-2 and TRBJ2-7, the complete variable domain is GAGVSQSPSNKVTEKGKDVELRCDPISGHTALYWYRQSLGQGLEFLIYFQGNSAPDKSGLPSDRFSAERTGGSVSTLTIQRTQQEDSAVYLCASSLAFSGLVTYEQYFGPGTRLTVT.

This chain joins TRBV28 and TRBJ2-7; D possibly corresponds to TRBD2 (5 bases). Looked up from germline, CDR1 is MDHEN and CDR2 is SYDVKM. Deletions cut 4 bases from V and 0 bases from J, with 22 bases between. This CDR3 is 18 amino acids long. CDR3 sequence: CASSSGGPRRLSSYEQYF. CDR3 DNA: TGTGCCAGCAGTTCCGGCGGGCCCAGGCGGTTAAGCTCCTACGAGCAGTACTTC.

V is TRBV11-3 and J is TRBJ2-2, with D uncertain. Germline CDR1 is SGHNT and CDR2 is YENEEA. The CDR3 length is 12 residues. V dropped 4 bases and J dropped 6 bases, with 6 bases sitting between them. The CDR3 nucleotides are TGTGCCAGCAGCTATCGGTCCGGGGAGCTGTTTTTT. This sequence encodes CASSYRSGELFF.

Here the CDR3 reads CASSRKGDSPLHF. CDR3 DNA sequence: TGTGCCAGCAGCCGTAAGGGGGATTCACCCCTCCACTTT. This chain joins TRBV5-4 and TRBJ1-6, with D tentatively TRBD1 (6 bases). The CDR3 sequence is 13 residues long. Looked up from germline, CDR1 is SGHNT and CDR2 is YYREEE (reference sequence). V dropped 4 bases and J dropped 8 bases, with 10 bases sitting between them.

The chain links TRBV2 to TRBJ1-5, with D perhaps TRBD1 (6 bases). Germline CDR1 reads SNHLY; CDR2 reads FYNNEI. With 6 bases removed from V and 4 bases from J, the gap between germline ends came to 10 bases. This CDR3 has 13 amino acids. The CDR3 is CASSQGHNQPQHF. CDR3 DNA sequence: TGTGCCAGCAGCCAGGGACATAATCAGCCCCAGCATTTT.

The chain employs TRBV10-3 and TRBJ2-7; 14 nucleotides line up with TRBD2. V was clipped by 6 bases and J by 5 bases; unmatched bases: 6. The CDR3 runs to 15 residues. CDR1 is ENHRY and CDR2 is SYGVKD in the germline V gene. As DNA, the CDR3 is TGTGCCATCAGGGGGACTAGCGGGAGAAGCGACGAGCAGTACTTC. This gives the protein CAIRGTSGRSDEQYF.

This chain joins TRBV12-5 and TRBJ1-1; 7 nucleotides align to TRBD1. V shed 2 bases and J 4 bases; nucleotides not matched to a gene: 1. The CDR3 spans 13 residues. Germline loops: CDR1 LGHNT, CDR2 FRNRAP. CDR3 amino acids: CASGLQGGTEAFF. The CDR3 DNA sequence: TGTGCTAGTGGTTTGCAGGGGGGCACTGAAGCTTTCTTT.

This clone occurred once. The J gene is TRBJ2-7, the V gene TRBV5-6; weak D call: TRBD1 (6 bases). This CDR3 has 15 residues. V dropped 0 bases and J dropped 1 base, with 11 bases sitting between them. Per germline, CDR1 SGHDT and CDR2 YYEEEE. The CDR3 sequence is CASSLDRVGSYEQYF. CDR3 DNA sequence: TGTGCCAGCAGCTTGGACAGGGTAGGATCCTACGAGCAGTACTTC.

V and J are TRBV5-1 and TRBJ2-7; D may be TRBD2 (6 bases). V shed 2 bases and J shed 4 bases, with 16 bases lying between them. This CDR3 comprises 15 residues. Per germline, CDR1 SGHRS and CDR2 YFSETQ. This chain's CDR3 is CASSLWDSIFYEQYF. CDR3 nucleotides: TGCGCCAGCAGCTTATGGGACTCAATTTTTTACGAGCAGTACTTC.

The chain carries TRBV4-1 and TRBJ1-2; tentative D call: TRBD1 (6 bases). The germline V and J ends were trimmed by 0 bases and 5 bases, with 13 bases remaining between them. Germline CDR1 MGHRA, CDR2 YSYEKL. This CDR3 comprises 15 residues. CDR3 in amino acids: CASSQDQGRGYGYTF. CDR3 DNA: TGCGCCAGCAGCCAAGATCAGGGGAGAGGTTATGGCTACACCTTC.

The rearrangement uses TRBV5-1 and TRBJ2-1, with D possibly matching TRBD1 (6 bases). Germline V gives CDR1 SGHRS, CDR2 YFSETQ. Deletions cut 0 bases from V and 10 bases from J, with 11 bases between. This CDR3 is 13 amino acids long. CDR3 sequence reads: CASSLGSGDEQFF. Here the CDR3 DNA reads TGCGCCAGCAGCTTGGGGTCAGGGGACGAGCAGTTCTTC.

The chain employs TRBV2 and TRBJ1-2; D is perhaps TRBD1 (6 bases). The CDR3 is 14 residues long. The germline CDR1 and CDR2 sequences are SNHLY and FYNNEI. Trimming took off 3 bases at V and 4 bases at J, with 12 bases between the two ends. The CDR3 DNA follows: TGTGCCAGCAGTGAGCGGGGGCCGGGCTATGGCTACACCTTC. Its protein is CASSERGPGYGYTF.

This chain connects TRBV13 to TRBJ2-7; the match to TRBD2 covers 12 bases. This CDR3 has 14 residues. The ends lost 5 bases at V and 3 bases at J; junction bases unmatched: 2. CDR1 is PRHDT and CDR2 is FYEKMQ in the germline V gene (reference sequence). The CDR3 region is CASSAGLAGYEQYF. The CDR3 coding sequence is TGTGCCAGCAGCGCGGGACTAGCGGGCTACGAGCAGTACTTC.

The chain has TRBV5-1 and TRBJ2-1; tentative D call: TRBD2 (6 bases). The ends were cut back, 3 bases at V and 4 bases at J, with 11 bases in the middle. Looked up from germline, CDR1 is SGHRS and CDR2 is YFSETQ. The CDR3 covers 14 residues. The CDR3 reads CASSYGGTYNEQFF. CDR3 in DNA: TGCGCCAGCAGCTATGGCGGGACTTACAATGAGCAGTTCTTC.

The chain uses TRBV6-5 and TRBJ2-7, with D perhaps TRBD2 (5 bases). The CDR3 length is 12 residues. The V gene's germline CDR1 is MNHEY and CDR2 SVGAGI. The V and J ends lost 0 bases and 5 bases respectively, with 5 bases between them. CDR3 bases: TGTGCCAGCAGTTACTCGAGGGACGAGCAGTACTTC. It is translated as CASSYSRDEQYF.

The gene calls are TRBV18 and TRBJ1-4; 7 bases agree with TRBD1. In germline, CDR1 is KGHSH, CDR2 LQKENI. V shed 3 bases and J 5 bases; nucleotides not matched to a gene: 9. The CDR3 has 16 amino acids. CDR3 residues: CASSPLDGTANEKLFF. The CDR3 nucleotides are TGTGCCAGCTCACCCCTCGACGGGACAGCAAATGAAAAACTGTTTTTT. Variable domain in full (rest from reference TRBV18 and TRBJ1-4): NAGVMQNPRHLVRRRGQEARLRCSPMKGHSHVYWYRQLPEEGLKFMVYLQKENIIDESGMPKERFSAEFPKEGPSILRIQQVVRGDSAAYFCASSPLDGTANEKLFFGSGTQLSVL.

This chain links TRBV5-4 with TRBJ2-2; TRBD2 aligns across 9 bases. J gave up 3 bases and V 4 bases, and 4 bases lay outside the gene matches. The germline gives CDR1 SGHNT, CDR2 YYREEE (reference sequence). This CDR3 has 15 amino acids. This chain's CDR3 is CASSPGLAHTGELFF. DNA for the CDR3: TGTGCCAGCAGCCCCGGACTAGCGCACACCGGGGAGCTGTTTTTT.

J is TRBJ2-7 and V is TRBV11-2, with D tentatively TRBD2 (6 bases). Germline V gene data show CDR1 as SGHAT and CDR2 as FQNNGV. Trimming pared 0 bases from V and 0 bases from J, leaving 9 bases between. The length of the CDR3 is 15 residues. CDR3 loop: CASSLELDYSYEQYF. The CDR3 DNA is TGTGCCAGCAGCTTAGAGTTGGACTACTCCTACGAGCAGTACTTC.

For this clone: The sample contains more than one DNA sequence encoding this CDR3. The chain couples TRBV2 to TRBJ2-1, with 9 bases fitting TRBD1. V lost 5 bases, J lost 2 bases, and 1 base stayed unmatched. The CDR3 is 14 amino acids. CDR1 and CDR2 (germline): SNHLY, FYNNEI. CDR3 DNA sequence: TGTGCCAGCAGTAGACAGGGGGCCTACAATGAGCAGTTCTTC. Translation: CASSRQGAYNEQFF. The full variable domain, rest sourced from reference TRBV2 and TRBJ2-1, is EPEVTQTPSHQVTQMGQEVILRCVPISNHLYFYWYRQILGQKVEFLVSFYNNEISEKSEIFDDQFSVERPDGSNFTLKIRSTKLEDSAMYFCASSRQGAYNEQFFGPGTRLTVL.

The chain carries TRBV28 and TRBJ2-1; 10 bases agree with TRBD1. Germline CDR1 MDHEN, CDR2 SYDVKM. V lost 10 bases, J lost 6 bases, and 9 bases stayed unmatched. The CDR3 contains 14 residues. The CDR3, as DNA: TGTGCCACCCTCCGGGACAGGGGCATCAATGAGCAGTTCTTC. Translating gives CATLRDRGINEQFF.

V usage is TRBV28 and J usage is TRBJ2-1; 11 bases align to TRBD2. Germline V gives CDR1 MDHEN, CDR2 SYDVKM. The CDR3 has 15 amino acids. J lost 3 bases, V lost 4 bases, and 2 bases had no gene match. The chain's CDR3 is CASSSLAGVYNEQFF. CDR3 nucleotide sequence: TGTGCCAGCAGTTCACTAGCGGGGGTCTACAATGAGCAGTTCTTC.

Comment on this clone: This sample also contains other DNA sequences that code for the same CDR3. The rearrangement links TRBV2 to TRBJ2-7; weak D call: TRBD1 (5 bases). This CDR3 is built from 12 residues. Trimming took off 3 bases at V and 4 bases at J, with 7 bases between the two ends. The V gene's germline CDR1 is SNHLY and CDR2 FYNNEI. The CDR3 protein is CASSEQGYEQYF. CDR3 DNA sequence: TGTGCCAGCAGTGAGCAGGGTTACGAGCAGTACTTC.

The chain couples TRBV7-9 to TRBJ2-1; D is perhaps TRBD1 (6 bases). The V end was cut by 5 bases, the J end by 8 bases, with 10 bases between. This CDR3 contains 12 residues. The germline V gene has CDR1 SEHNR and CDR2 FQNEAQ (reference sequence). The CDR3 DNA follows: TGTGCCAGCAGCCCCGACAGGCATGAGCAGTTCTTC. Protein sequence: CASSPDRHEQFF. Together with reference TRBV7-9 and TRBJ2-1, the CDR3 gives the full variable domain: DTGVSQNPRHKITKRGQNVTFRCDPISEHNRLYWYRQTLGQGPEFLTYFQNEAQLEKSRLLSDRFSAERPKGSFSTLEIQRTEQGDSAMYLCASSPDRHEQFFGPGTRLTVL.

This sequence joins TRBV11-2 and TRBJ2-1, with D perhaps matching TRBD2 (6 bases). Germline CDR1 and CDR2: SGHAT and FQNNGV. V was pared by 0 bases and J by 10 bases, with 10 bases between. CDR3 length: 13 residues. CDR3 nucleotides: TGTGCCAGCAGCTTAGATCGGGGAGGAGAGCAGTTCTTC. This translates into CASSLDRGGEQFF.

This chain uses TRBV27 with TRBJ2-1; weak D call: TRBD2 (5 bases). With 2 bases removed from V and 8 bases from J, the gap between germline ends came to 16 bases. The CDR3 runs to 15 residues. Germline assignment: CDR1 MNHEY and CDR2 SMNVEV (reference sequence). The CDR3 protein is CASSLGLAVRDEQFF. In nucleotides, the CDR3 is TGTGCCAGCAGTTTAGGGCTAGCTGTCCGGGATGAGCAGTTCTTC.

This clone has a handful of counts. This chain uses TRBV27 with TRBJ1-1; possibly TRBD1 for D (6 bases). The ends were cut back, 10 bases at V and 1 base at J, with 16 bases in the middle. CDR1 MNHEY and CDR2 SMNVEV come from the germline V gene (reference sequence). This CDR3 contains 14 residues. The CDR3 coding sequence is TGTGCCACCCGGGGGGGCGGGGCGAACACTGAAGCTTTCTTT. This sequence encodes CATRGGGANTEAFF.

The chain couples TRBV10-3 to TRBJ2-7; 10 nucleotides align to TRBD1. V was pared by 6 bases and J by 5 bases, with 7 bases of the junction left unmatched. The V gene's germline CDR1 is ENHRY and CDR2 SYGVKD. The length of the CDR3 is 14 residues. CDR3 coding DNA: TGTGCCATCAGCCACTCCGGGACAGGGGACGAGCAGTACTTC. This sequence encodes CAISHSGTGDEQYF.

The V call is TRBV5-1, the J call TRBJ2-5; the D gene is possibly TRBD1 (6 bases). Per the germline V gene, CDR1 is SGHRS and CDR2 is YFSETQ. The CDR3 spans 13 residues. V lost 6 bases to trimming and J lost 7 bases, with 16 bases between them. CDR3 DNA: TGCGCCAGCACAAATCAGGGGAGTGGGACCCAGTACTTC. Translation gives CASTNQGSGTQYF.

The J gene is TRBJ2-7, the V gene TRBV19; 8 bases line up with TRBD1. Germline CDR1 LNHDA, CDR2 SQIVND (reference sequence). V dropped 8 bases and J dropped 3; count of bases not matched to a gene: 6. CDR3 length equals 13 residues. The CDR3 coding sequence is TGTGCCAGTGGCGGGGACAGGTACTACGAGCAGTACTTC. This sequence encodes CASGGDRYYEQYF. Variable domain in full (rest from reference TRBV19 and TRBJ2-7): DGGITQSPKYLFRKEGQNVTLSCEQNLNHDAMYWYRQDPGQGLRLIYYSQIVNDFQKGDIAEGYSVSREKKESFPLTVTSAQKNPTAFYLCASGGDRYYEQYFGPGTRLTVT.

The J gene is TRBJ2-1, the V gene TRBV27; 9 bases are shared with TRBD2. V was clipped by 6 bases and J by 5 bases; unmatched bases: 8. The V gene's germline CDR1 is MNHEY and CDR2 SMNVEV (reference sequence). The CDR3 spans 15 residues. The CDR3 nucleotides are TGTGCCAGCAGGATGAAGGCGGGAGGGGACAATGAGCAGTTCTTC. Translation gives CASRMKAGGDNEQFF.